The next 10 T cell receptor beta chains were all read from a single sample in a study of T cells in Graves' hyperthyroidism and ophthalmopathy. Amplified TCR beta CDR3 regions derived from RNA transcripts. The TCR CDR3 was amplified in a first-round RT-PCR using the HTBI primer set. TCRdb re-derived calls from the multiplex PCR reads in MiXCR, one entry per CDR3 protein. This sample has 700,000 to 950,000 distinct CDR3 sequences, with over 35% found just once. The sample comprised blood. Receptor source: a woman aged 40-49 years with Graves' hyperthyroidism.

Details on this clonotype: This could be a read error, since a much larger clone is one nucleotide away. The chain carries TRBV7-2 and TRBJ2-5; no clear D gene. The CDR3 spans 14 residues. Germline V gives CDR1 SGHTA, CDR2 FQGNSA. V was clipped by 5 bases and J by 7 bases, with 17 bases between them. CDR3 in amino acids: CASSPPNFLGTQYF. DNA of the CDR3: TGTGCCAGCAGCCCCCCGAACTTCTTGGGGACCCAGTACTTC.

The J gene is TRBJ1-6, the V gene TRBV2, with a possible D match to TRBD1 (5 bases). The CDR3 is 18 amino acids. Germline V lookup: CDR1 SNHLY, CDR2 FYNNEI. V lost 6 bases and J 10 bases, leaving 28 bases between the germline ends. Here the CDR3 DNA reads TGTGCCAGCAGCCAAGGTGTTCCGGGACGGCTATTCGGATCACCCCTCCACTTT. It specifies CASSQGVPGRLFGSPLHF.

This clonotype occurred many times. The chain joins TRBV11-2 to TRBJ1-2; no firm D call. CDR1 and CDR2 from the germline V gene are SGHAT and FQNNGV. The CDR3 has 15 residues. V was cut by 8 bases and J by 0 bases, with 16 bases left in between. The CDR3 spells CASQTFPGANYGYTF. Here the CDR3 DNA reads TGTGCCAGCCAGACATTCCCCGGGGCTAACTATGGCTACACCTTC.

To note about this clonotype: A much larger clone is a single base away; this may be a read error. This sequence joins TRBV9 and TRBJ2-5; D is undetermined. CDR1 and CDR2 from the germline V gene are SGDLS and YYNGEE. The CDR3 sequence is 12 residues long. DNA of the CDR3: TGTGCCAGCAGCGCCGCCGGAGAGGCCCAGTACTTC. Translation: CASSAAGEAQYF.

This clonotype was observed many times. The chain has TRBV19 and TRBJ2-7; D is unclear. V was clipped by 1 base and J by 1 base, with 8 bases between them. The germline gives CDR1 LNHDA, CDR2 SQIVND (reference sequence). CDR3 length: 14 residues. The CDR3: CASSIAGRSYEQYF. As DNA, the CDR3 is TGTGCCAGTAGTATAGCAGGCAGGTCCTACGAGCAGTACTTC.

At least ten counts were recorded for this clonotype. The chain couples TRBV10-3 to TRBJ1-2; D not resolved. The CDR3 loop spans 14 amino acids. Trimming removed 0 bases at V and 6 bases at J, with 11 bases between. CDR1 and CDR2 (germline): ENHRY, SYGVKD. The CDR3 DNA reads as TGTGCCATCAGTGAGTCAGACAAGGCCAATGGCTACACCTTC. Its translation: CAISESDKANGYTF.

In its sample, this clonotype was seen many times. The CDR3 sequence: CASSVGRERMNTEAFF. The CDR3 DNA reads as TGTGCCAGCAGCGTAGGAAGGGAACGCATGAACACTGAAGCTTTCTTT. The J gene is TRBJ1-1, the V gene TRBV9, with D unresolved. Germline V CDR1 and CDR2: SGDLS, YYNGEE. This CDR3 is built from 16 residues. V lost 0 bases to trimming and J lost 0 bases, with 12 bases between them.

CDR3 nucleotide sequence: TGTGCCAGTAGTGACACAGGGGGCCCCGAGACCCAGTACTTC. It translates to CASSDTGGPETQYF. The gene calls are TRBV19 and TRBJ2-5; 9 bases match TRBD1. This CDR3 spans 14 amino acids. CDR1 and CDR2 (germline): LNHDA, SQIVND (reference sequence). V lost 5 bases, J lost 5 bases, and 6 bases stayed unmatched. Drawing the rest from reference TRBV19 and TRBJ2-5, the complete variable domain is DGGITQSPKYLFRKEGQNVTLSCEQNLNHDAMYWYRQDPGQGLRLIYYSQIVNDFQKGDIAEGYSVSREKKESFPLTVTSAQKNPTAFYLCASSDTGGPETQYFGPGTRLLVL.

This clonotype was detected a few times. V usage is TRBV6-5 and J usage is TRBJ2-7; D not resolved. Between the trimmed V and J ends, which lost 4 bases and 5 bases, there was a span of 6 bases. Germline V CDR1 and CDR2: MNHEY, SVGAGI. The CDR3 runs to 11 residues. CDR3 in amino acids: CASSSANEQYF. The CDR3 coding sequence is TGTGCCAGCAGTTCGGCGAACGAGCAGTACTTC.

This chain connects TRBV19 to TRBJ2-7; no definite D call. Trimming shortened V by 4 bases and J by 7 bases, and 20 bases separated the two germline ends. The CDR3 runs to 15 residues. The germline gives CDR1 LNHDA, CDR2 SQIVND (reference sequence). CDR3 coding DNA: TGTGCCAGTAGTACCTTCGTGAGCCCCGGACGAGAGCAGTACTTC. Protein: CASSTFVSPGREQYF.